This T cell receptor (beta chain) was recorded in a study of shared clonotypes between healthy human individuals. TCRdb's copy holds only in-frame clones and misses some; the assay was immunoSEQ multiplex PCR. The table has some 2,500,000 clones, approximately 93% seen once. V shed 4 bases and J shed 11 bases, with 19 bases lying between them. The CDR3 spans 14 residues. Germline assignment: CDR1 MNHEY and CDR2 SVGAGI. The receptor was derived from a man younger than 35 in good health. Some clones in this sample may be carry-over from other donors' samples. Sequenced: naive CD4+ T cells from PBMCs. Subset: CD45RA+ positively selected. The gene calls are TRBV6-5 and TRBJ2-3; D unclear. CDR3 nucleotides: TGTGCCAGCAGTTTCCTAGACTCCCGGACCGGGCAGTATTTT. It codes for CASSFLDSRTGQYF.